The 25 T cell receptor beta chains presented below share a single source sample, sequenced in a study of T cell responses to AZD1222 COVID-19 vaccine. Some clones are missing from TCRdb's copy, which holds only in-frame ones; the method was immunoSEQ multiplex PCR. The repertoire holds more than 90,000 clones, with roughly 84% as singletons. This specimen consisted of peripheral blood, obtained 28 days after the second AZD1222 dose. These receptors originate from an adult who received the AZD1222 COVID-19 vaccine.

This rearrangement joins TRBV4-2 to TRBJ2-2, with 10 bases matching TRBD1. V gave up 3 bases and J gave up 4 bases; unmatched junction bases: 5. The germline gives CDR1 LGHNA, CDR2 YNFKEQ. The CDR3 is made up of 16 amino acids. In DNA, the CDR3 is TGTGCCAGCAGCCAGGGAGACAGGGGGCTCACCGGGGAGCTGTTTTTT. It codes for CASSQGDRGLTGELFF.

CDR3 nucleotide sequence: TGTGCCAGCAGGCAAACGAATTCACCCCTCCACTTT. Translation gives CASRQTNSPLHF. The gene calls are TRBV6-5 and TRBJ1-6; D is unresolved. V lost 6 bases and J 7 bases, leaving 7 bases between the germline ends. This CDR3 has 12 amino acids. Germline CDR1 reads MNHEY; CDR2 reads SVGAGI.

This rearrangement joins TRBV20-1 to TRBJ2-5; D may be TRBD2 (5 bases). The CDR3 extends over 12 amino acids. V lost 3 bases, J lost 7 bases, and 12 bases lay in between. Germline V gene lookup returns CDR1 DFQATT and CDR2 SNEGSKA (reference sequence). In DNA form, the CDR3 reads TGCAGTGCTAGTAGCGTACCCTCGACCCAGTACTTC. Translating it yields CSASSVPSTQYF.

CDR3 DNA: TGTGCCAGCAGTTACACGGGGCAGGGTGCGGACACCATATATTTT. Amino acid sequence: CASSYTGQGADTIYF. The rearrangement links TRBV6-5 to TRBJ1-3; TRBD1 is a possible D gene (5 bases). CDR3 length: 15 amino acids. Germline V CDR1 and CDR2: MNHEY, SVGAGI. Trimming stripped 2 bases from V and 8 bases from J, with 16 bases between.

V gene TRBV2 combines with J gene TRBJ1-4; D is possibly TRBD1 (5 bases). Germline lookup yields CDR1 SNHLY and CDR2 FYNNEI. The CDR3 contains 15 residues. Trimming took off 4 bases at V and 8 bases at J, with 17 bases between the two ends. The CDR3 sequence: CASSVGLSTREKLFF. The CDR3 DNA follows: TGTGCCAGCAGTGTGGGACTTTCAACCAGGGAAAAACTGTTTTTT.

The chain has TRBV19 and TRBJ2-3; D is undetermined. This CDR3 spans 15 amino acids. Germline-derived CDR1 and CDR2 are LNHDA and SQIVND (reference sequence). V lost 5 bases to trimming and J lost 6 bases, with 18 bases between them. CDR3 DNA: TGTGCCAGTAGTTCCCCGCCCCCTTCGGTCGATACGCAGTATTTT. Translating gives CASSSPPPSVDTQYF.

V and J are TRBV30 and TRBJ2-7, with TRBD1 identical over 7 bases. Looked up from germline, CDR1 is GTSNPN and CDR2 is SVGIG (reference sequence). V was clipped by 4 bases and J by 7 bases; unmatched bases: 10. The CDR3 extends over 13 amino acids. Here the CDR3 reads CAWNAGGLGEQYF. CDR3 nucleotides: TGTGCCTGGAATGCAGGGGGTCTGGGGGAGCAGTACTTC.

This rearrangement joins TRBV7-6 to TRBJ2-7, with D unresolved. The CDR3 sequence is 14 residues long. The germline V gene encodes CDR1 SGHVS and CDR2 FNYEAQ. The V gene lost 1 base and the J gene lost 0 bases, with 7 bases spanning the gap. This chain's CDR3 is CASSLDELSYEQYF. The CDR3 nucleotides are TGTGCCAGCAGCTTAGACGAGCTCTCCTACGAGCAGTACTTC.

The gene calls are TRBV7-3 and TRBJ2-5; TRBD1 might be the D (5 bases). V was clipped by 6 bases and J by 7 bases, with 15 bases between them. The germline V gene has CDR1 SGHTA and CDR2 FQGTGA. The CDR3 contains 13 residues. The CDR3 DNA is TGTGCCAGCAGTCTAGGGGATCAGGGGACCCAGTACTTC. This encodes CASSLGDQGTQYF.

The V call is TRBV15, the J call TRBJ1-2; D not certain. Per germline, CDR1 LNHNV and CDR2 YYDKDF (reference sequence). The CDR3 has 13 amino acids. The ends were cut back, 2 bases at V and 6 bases at J, with 10 bases in the middle. The CDR3 DNA reads TGTGCCACCAGCAGAAAGATGGGAGATGGCTACACCTTC. It is translated as CATSRKMGDGYTF.

V usage is TRBV29-1 and J usage is TRBJ1-2, with D unresolved. Germline loops: CDR1 SQVTM, CDR2 ANQGSEA. The CDR3 sequence is 14 residues long. Deletions cut 3 bases from V and 2 bases from J, with 13 bases between. Here the CDR3 DNA reads TGCAGCGTTGATGACACGAAAAGGAACTATGGCTACACCTTC. It yields the protein CSVDDTKRNYGYTF.

The chain links TRBV5-4 to TRBJ2-7; 16 nucleotides line up with TRBD2. The CDR3 covers 17 residues. Germline loops: CDR1 SGHNT, CDR2 YYREEE (reference sequence). The trim removed 4 bases at V and 1 base at J, leaving 5 bases unmatched. This CDR3 reads CASSHGTSGRESYEQYF. In nucleotides, the CDR3 is TGTGCCAGCAGCCACGGGACTAGCGGGAGGGAATCCTACGAGCAGTACTTC.

The chain employs TRBV7-2 and TRBJ2-5, with TRBD2 identical over 7 bases. CDR3 length equals 14 residues. The J segment lost 2 bases and the V segment lost 4 bases, leaving 4 bases of the junction unmatched. CDR1 and CDR2 from the germline V gene are SGHTA and FQGNSA. The CDR3 DNA reads as TGTGCCAGCAGCTCAAGTAGCGGGCAAGAGACCCAGTACTTC. Protein: CASSSSSGQETQYF.

The CDR3 nucleotides read TGCGCCAGCAGTGAGGGGAAATTCGGAGGGGCGGCTGGAAACACCATATATTTT. Translating it yields CASSEGKFGGAAGNTIYF. This chain joins TRBV10-1 and TRBJ1-3; D might be TRBD1 (5 bases). V lost 2 bases, J lost 2 bases, and 19 bases lay in between. The CDR3 is 18 amino acids. Germline loops: CDR1 WNHNN, CDR2 SYGVQD (reference sequence).

The chain has TRBV14 and TRBJ2-5; TRBD2 might be the D (5 bases). The CDR3 covers 15 residues. V lost 1 base and J 8 bases, leaving 17 bases between the germline ends. Germline lookup yields CDR1 SGHDN and CDR2 FVKESK. Here the CDR3 reads CASSQVFGGRDTQYF. The CDR3 coding sequence is TGTGCCAGCAGCCAAGTTTTCGGAGGAAGAGATACCCAGTACTTC.

Only a few counts were recorded for this clone. The chain links TRBV10-2 to TRBJ2-7; possibly TRBD1 for D (6 bases). In germline, CDR1 is WSHSY, CDR2 SAAADI. Trimming removed 9 bases from V and 0 bases from J, with 18 bases in between. The CDR3 has 15 amino acids. In DNA form, the CDR3 reads TGCGCCAGTGTCCCCGGCCAGGGGAGCTCCTACGAGCAGTACTTC. Translating it yields CASVPGQGSSYEQYF.

CDR3 region: CASSPGDNQPQHF. As DNA, the CDR3 is TGTGCCAGCTCCCCCGGGGACAATCAGCCCCAGCATTTT. V gene TRBV18 combines with J gene TRBJ1-5; D uncertain. The CDR3 totals 13 residues. V gave up 6 bases and J gave up 3 bases, with 9 bases separating them. Looked up from germline, CDR1 is KGHSH and CDR2 is LQKENI.

The CDR3 nucleotides read TGTGCCAGCAGTTACGGACCGACTAGAAACTATGGCTACACCTTC. Translated, it gives CASSYGPTRNYGYTF. The J gene is TRBJ1-2, the V gene TRBV6-5; D gene ambiguous. Trimming pared 2 bases from V and 2 bases from J, leaving 12 bases between. CDR1 and CDR2 from the germline V gene are MNHEY and SVGAGI. The CDR3 length is 15 residues.

The chain couples TRBV10-3 to TRBJ2-7; D may be TRBD2 (7 bases). The V gene lost 6 bases and the J gene lost 5 bases, with 17 bases spanning the gap. The CDR3 is 14 amino acids. The germline V gene encodes CDR1 ENHRY and CDR2 SYGVKD. DNA of the CDR3: TGTGCCATCAGCTCTCCGGGGGGCAAGAACGAGCAGTACTTC. As protein: CAISSPGGKNEQYF.

The chain couples TRBV23-1 to TRBJ1-5, with a weak D call TRBD1 (5 bases). TRBV23-1 falls under the ORF class, with uncertain function. The length of the CDR3 is 13 residues. Trimming took 4 bases from V and 6 from J, leaving 10 bases between them. CDR3 nucleotide sequence: TGCGCCAGCAGTCCGGGGGTCCGTCAGCCCCAGCATTTT. Protein product: CASSPGVRQPQHF.

The CDR3 sequence is CASSQVRDSEAFF. In DNA, the CDR3 is TGCGCCAGCAGCCAAGTACGGGACAGTGAAGCTTTCTTT. The rearrangement links TRBV4-1 to TRBJ1-1; 7 bases line up with TRBD1. The CDR3 spans 13 residues. The V gene's germline CDR1 is MGHRA and CDR2 YSYEKL. Germline trimming cut 1 base from V and 7 bases from J; bases unmatched to any gene: 3.

The rearrangement joins TRBV11-2 to TRBJ1-3, with TRBD1 matching 8 bases. The germline V gene has CDR1 SGHAT and CDR2 FQNNGV. The CDR3 totals 15 residues. V was clipped by 1 base and J by 3 bases; unmatched bases: 2. In DNA form, the CDR3 reads TGTGCCAGCAGCTTAGTCAGGGGGCTTGGAAACACCATATATTTT. Translation gives CASSLVRGLGNTIYF.

The chain has TRBV6-6 and TRBJ1-4; 9 bases match TRBD1. The germline V gene encodes CDR1 MNHNY and CDR2 SVGAGI (reference sequence). V gave up 7 bases and J gave up 7 bases; unmatched junction bases: 10. This CDR3 spans 15 amino acids. The CDR3 bases are TGTGCCAGCAACAAGCCGGGACAGGGTGTTGAAAAACTGTTTTTT. Translation: CASNKPGQGVEKLFF.

The chain combines TRBV20-1 with TRBJ1-2; no reliable D call. From germline, CDR1 is DFQATT and CDR2 SNEGSKA (reference sequence). The CDR3 totals 10 residues. Trimming shortened V by 4 bases and J by 3 bases, and 3 bases separated the two germline ends. CDR3 in amino acids: CSATYYGYTF. The CDR3 DNA reads as TGCAGTGCTACTTACTATGGCTACACCTTC.

This chain uses TRBV6-5 with TRBJ2-2, with TRBD1 as a possible D gene (6 bases). V lost 4 bases, J lost 4 bases, and 10 bases lay in between. Germline V CDR1 and CDR2: MNHEY, SVGAGI. This CDR3 spans 14 amino acids. CDR3 sequence reads: CASSSQGFTGELFF. The CDR3, as DNA: TGTGCCAGCAGTTCCCAGGGGTTCACCGGGGAGCTGTTTTTT.